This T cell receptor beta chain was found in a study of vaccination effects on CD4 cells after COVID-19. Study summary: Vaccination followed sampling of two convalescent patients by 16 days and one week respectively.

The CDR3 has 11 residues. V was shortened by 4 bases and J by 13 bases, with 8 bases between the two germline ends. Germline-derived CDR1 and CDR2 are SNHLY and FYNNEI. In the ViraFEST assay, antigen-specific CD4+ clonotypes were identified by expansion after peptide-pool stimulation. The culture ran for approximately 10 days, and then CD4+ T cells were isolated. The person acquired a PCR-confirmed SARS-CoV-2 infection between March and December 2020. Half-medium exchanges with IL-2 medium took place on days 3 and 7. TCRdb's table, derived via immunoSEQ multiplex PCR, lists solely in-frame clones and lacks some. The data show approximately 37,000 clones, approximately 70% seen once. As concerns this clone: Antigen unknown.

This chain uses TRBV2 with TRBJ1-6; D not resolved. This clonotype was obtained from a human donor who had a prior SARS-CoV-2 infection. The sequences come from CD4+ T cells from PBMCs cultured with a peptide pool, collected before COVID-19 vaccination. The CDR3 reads CASSADFPLHF. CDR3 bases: TGTGCCAGCAGTGCAGACTTTCCCCTCCACTTT.